A single sample is the source of the 29 T cell receptor beta chains below, sequenced in a study of blood T cell repertoires in COVID-19. Produced via immunoSEQ multiplex PCR; TCRdb's table is partial and in-frame only. This table holds a few hundred thousand clones, around 90% found once. Sequenced sample: PBMCs or T cells enriched from blood (not recorded which). The receptors stem from a man between 18 and 29 years old with acute COVID-19.

The chain uses TRBV6-5 and TRBJ2-1, with 11 bases that match TRBD2. Trimming took 4 bases from V and 5 from J; bases not matched to a gene: 4. Germline CDR1 is MNHEY and CDR2 is SVGAGI. CDR3 length: 15 amino acids. CDR3 protein: CASSLAGGSNNEQFF. CDR3 in DNA: TGTGCCAGCAGTTTAGCGGGAGGGAGCAACAATGAGCAGTTCTTC.

This clone was detected once. The chain carries TRBV5-4 and TRBJ2-2; 7 bases are shared with TRBD1. The CDR3 contains 15 residues. V lost 2 bases, J lost 1 base, and 2 bases stayed unmatched. From germline, CDR1 is SGHNT and CDR2 YYREEE (reference sequence). In nucleotides, the CDR3 is TGTGCCAGCAGCTTAGGGGACAGGAACACCGGGGAGCTGTTTTTT. It translates to CASSLGDRNTGELFF.

The chain recombines TRBV11-2 with TRBJ1-1; 7 nucleotides line up with TRBD1. Germline-derived CDR1 and CDR2 are SGHAT and FQNNGV. CDR3 length equals 17 residues. Trimming removed 5 bases from V and 1 base from J; junction bases left unmatched: 13. In DNA form, the CDR3 reads TGTGCCAGCAGCCACCCGGGGACAGCAACGGGGAACACTGAAGCTTTCTTT. It translates to CASSHPGTATGNTEAFF.

The rearrangement links TRBV4-3 to TRBJ1-5, with D hard to call. Germline CDR1 LGHNA, CDR2 YSLEER. The CDR3 covers 13 residues. V was shortened by 0 bases and J by 4 bases, with 4 bases between the two germline ends. Here the CDR3 DNA reads TGCGCCAGCAGCCAAGATATAAATCAGCCCCAGCATTTT. Translating gives CASSQDINQPQHF.

The chain uses TRBV4-1 and TRBJ2-7; 9 nucleotides align to TRBD1. The germline CDR1 and CDR2 sequences are MGHRA and YSYEKL. CDR3 size: 15 residues. After removal of 3 bases from V and 6 bases from J, the junction contained 9 bases not matched to a gene. The CDR3 DNA is TGCGCCAGCAGCCAGGAGGGGACAGGGTACGGCGAGCAGTACTTC. Its protein is CASSQEGTGYGEQYF.

This clone was seen a handful of times. The V call is TRBV29-1, the J call TRBJ2-1; 7 bases are shared with TRBD1. The CDR3 contains 12 residues. V dropped 4 bases and J dropped 9; count of bases not matched to a gene: 6. Germline V lookup: CDR1 SQVTM, CDR2 ANQGSEA. The CDR3 protein is CSVGTGVFEQFF. CDR3 sequence (DNA): TGCAGCGTTGGAACAGGGGTTTTTGAGCAGTTCTTC.

The chain uses TRBV9 and TRBJ2-7; 7 bases map to TRBD2. With 0 bases clipped from V and 6 bases from J, the junction kept 9 bases outside the gene matches. The germline CDR1 and CDR2 sequences are SGDLS and YYNGEE. CDR3 length: 15 residues. DNA of the CDR3: TGTGCCAGCAGCGTAGGGGCTAGCGGTTCTGGCGAGCAGTACTTC. As protein: CASSVGASGSGEQYF.

This clone occurred a few times. The chain employs TRBV30 and TRBJ1-2; 7 positions agree with TRBD1. Trimming removed 7 bases from V and 4 bases from J; junction bases left unmatched: 9. CDR3 length: 13 amino acids. Germline V gene data show CDR1 as GTSNPN and CDR2 as SVGIG (reference sequence). CDR3 DNA: TGTGCCTATAAAAGGGGGCGCATCTATGGCTACACCTTC. Its translation: CAYKRGRIYGYTF. The full variable domain, with the rest looked up from reference TRBV30 and TRBJ1-2, is SQTIHQWPATLVQPVGSPLSLECTVEGTSNPNLYWYRQAAGRGLQLLFYSVGIGQISSEVPQNLSASRPQDRQFILSSKKLLLSDSGFYLCAYKRGRIYGYTFGSGTRLTVV.

The chain uses TRBV19 and TRBJ1-1; TRBD1 aligns across 9 bases. V trimming: 6 bases; J trimming: 11 bases; junction bases outside the gene matches: 10. The CDR3 loop spans 13 amino acids. Germline V gene data show CDR1 as LNHDA and CDR2 as SQIVND (reference sequence). The CDR3 reads CASRGTGSFRAFF. Here the CDR3 DNA reads TGTGCCAGTAGGGGGACAGGGTCTTTCCGGGCTTTCTTT.

The chain has TRBV4-2 and TRBJ2-7, with 8 bases identical to TRBD1. V lost 0 bases, J lost 0 bases, and 4 bases stayed unmatched. CDR1 is LGHNA, CDR2 YNFKEQ, per germline. The CDR3 covers 16 residues. The CDR3 here is CASSQERTGSSYEQYF. The DNA for the CDR3 is TGTGCCAGCAGCCAAGAGCGGACAGGGAGCTCCTACGAGCAGTACTTC.

The chain carries TRBV11-3 and TRBJ2-7; 8 nucleotides line up with TRBD2. The CDR3 has 14 residues. CDR1 is SGHNT and CDR2 is YENEEA in the germline V gene. Losses at the gene ends were 4 bases for V and 7 bases for J; bases not matched to a gene: 9. The CDR3 coding sequence is TGTGCCAGCAGCTCTAGCGGGTCAGAGGGGGAGCAGTACTTC. It translates to CASSSSGSEGEQYF.

This chain joins TRBV2 and TRBJ2-2; TRBD2 agrees at 8 bases. The CDR3 sequence is 21 residues long. V trimming: 0 bases; J trimming: 8 bases; junction bases outside the gene matches: 23. Germline loops: CDR1 SNHLY, CDR2 FYNNEI. The CDR3: CASSEAGRGTSGHLRAGELFF. For the CDR3, the DNA is TGTGCCAGCAGTGAAGCGGGGAGGGGTACTAGCGGCCACCTAAGGGCAGGGGAGCTGTTTTTT.

The chain couples TRBV30 to TRBJ2-7; TRBD2 agrees at 11 bases. There are 15 residues in the CDR3. Germline-derived CDR1 and CDR2 are GTSNPN and SVGIG (reference sequence). Unmatched junction bases numbered 5, after V lost 3 bases and J lost 1 base. CDR3 region: CAWRLAGGLSYEQYF. CDR3 nucleotides: TGTGCCTGGAGATTAGCGGGAGGGCTATCCTACGAGCAGTACTTC.

CDR3 loop: CAWSWAPNTEAFF. For the CDR3, the DNA is TGTGCCTGGAGCTGGGCACCGAACACTGAAGCTTTCTTT. The chain uses TRBV30 and TRBJ1-1; no clear D. The V end was cut by 3 bases, the J end by 1 base, with 9 bases between. Germline V gene sequence: CDR1 GTSNPN, CDR2 SVGIG (reference sequence). The CDR3 contains 13 residues.

The J gene is TRBJ1-5, the V gene TRBV4-1; perhaps TRBD1 as D (5 bases). The CDR3 covers 15 residues. The ends were cut back, 7 bases at V and 2 bases at J, with 15 bases in the middle. CDR1 and CDR2 (germline): MGHRA, YSYEKL. The chain's CDR3 is CASTLGGVGNQPQHF. CDR3 in DNA: TGCGCCAGCACCCTCGGAGGGGTCGGCAATCAGCCCCAGCATTTT.

The chain uses TRBV19 and TRBJ2-7; 7 nucleotides align to TRBD2. CDR3 length equals 14 residues. The germline CDR1 and CDR2 sequences are LNHDA and SQIVND (reference sequence). V lost 5 bases to trimming and J lost 3 bases; unmatched junction nucleotides: 7. The chain's CDR3 is CASSRAGEFYEQYF. The CDR3 DNA reads as TGTGCCAGTAGTCGTGCGGGAGAGTTCTACGAGCAGTACTTC.

The rearrangement joins TRBV7-8 to TRBJ2-7; TRBD2 might be the D (6 bases). Germline CDR1 SGHVS, CDR2 FQNEAQ. The CDR3 consists of 12 residues. Trimming removed 6 bases at V and 6 bases at J, with 12 bases between. The CDR3 coding sequence is TGTGCCAGCAGACCCGGGGGTGGCGAGCAGTACTTC. Its protein is CASRPGGGEQYF.

The chain joins TRBV6-6 to TRBJ2-5, with D perhaps TRBD2 (6 bases). Germline CDR1 MNHNY, CDR2 SVGAGI (reference sequence). The V end was cut by 10 bases, the J end by 5 bases, with 14 bases between. The CDR3 extends over 12 amino acids. The CDR3 protein is CATNGGLETQYF. In DNA, the CDR3 is TGTGCCACTAACGGGGGTCTGGAGACCCAGTACTTC.

CDR3 sequence: CASRPDRVGQPQHF. Here the CDR3 DNA reads TGTGCCAGTAGACCGGACAGGGTCGGTCAGCCCCAGCATTTT. The chain couples TRBV19 to TRBJ1-5; 8 positions match TRBD1. The germline V gene encodes CDR1 LNHDA and CDR2 SQIVND (reference sequence). CDR3 length equals 14 residues. V was clipped by 6 bases and J by 6 bases; unmatched bases: 7.

V usage is TRBV28 and J usage is TRBJ2-6; 12 nucleotides agree with TRBD2. The CDR3 spans 18 residues. Germline V lookup: CDR1 MDHEN, CDR2 SYDVKM. J lost 3 bases, V lost 3 bases, and 6 bases had no gene match. The DNA for the CDR3 is TGTGCCAGCAGTTTCCGACTAGCGGGAGAAAGTGGGGCCAACGTCCTGACTTTC. It codes for CASSFRLAGESGANVLTF.

The chain has TRBV9 and TRBJ2-2; a weak D match, TRBD2 (5 bases). The CDR3 is 14 amino acids. Germline V gene sequence: CDR1 SGDLS, CDR2 YYNGEE. Between the trimmed V and J ends, which lost 0 bases and 10 bases, there was a span of 13 bases. The CDR3 region is CASSVGTGIQELFF. The CDR3 coding sequence is TGTGCCAGCAGCGTAGGAACGGGAATTCAGGAGCTGTTTTTT.

This clone was recorded once. The V and J genes are TRBV10-3 and TRBJ2-7; D is possibly TRBD2 (6 bases). The length of the CDR3 is 13 residues. Germline assignment: CDR1 ENHRY and CDR2 SYGVKD. As DNA, the CDR3 is TGTGCGATCTCCTTAGCGGCATCCTACGAGCAGTACTTC. Its protein product is CAISLAASYEQYF.

The chain uses TRBV7-9 and TRBJ2-7; 7 bases fit TRBD1. Germline trimming cut 4 bases from V and 3 bases from J; bases unmatched to any gene: 6. This CDR3 comprises 14 residues. The V gene's germline CDR1 is SEHNR and CDR2 FQNEAQ (reference sequence). The CDR3 here is CASSSEQGRYEQYF. The CDR3, as DNA: TGTGCCAGCAGCTCTGAACAGGGGCGCTACGAGCAGTACTTC.

This clone has at least ten counts. CDR3 amino acids: CASSYSNRGLYEQYF. The CDR3, as DNA: TGTGCCAGCAGTTACTCGAACAGGGGGTTGTACGAGCAGTACTTC. The rearrangement joins TRBV6-5 to TRBJ2-7; 8 bases line up with TRBD1. Germline CDR1 and CDR2: MNHEY and SVGAGI. CDR3 size: 15 residues. J was trimmed by 4 bases and V by 0 bases; bases with no gene match: 5.

The V and J genes are TRBV11-2 and TRBJ2-2, with D maybe TRBD1 (5 bases). V shed 4 bases and J shed 0 bases, with 9 bases lying between them. CDR1 is SGHAT and CDR2 is FQNNGV in the germline V gene. The CDR3 runs to 15 residues. CDR3 DNA sequence: TGTGCCAGCAGCTCTTCGACAGCGAACACCGGGGAGCTGTTTTTT. Amino acid sequence: CASSSSTANTGELFF. Together with reference TRBV11-2 and TRBJ2-2, the CDR3 gives the full variable domain: EAGVAQSPRYKIIEKRQSVAFWCNPISGHATLYWYQQILGQGPKLLIQFQNNGVVDDSQLPKDRFSAERLKGVDSTLKIQPAKLEDSAVYLCASSSSTANTGELFFGEGSRLTVL.

The genes are TRBV12-3 or TRBV12-4 and TRBJ2-2; 7 bases are a match to TRBD1. The CDR3 is 13 residues long. J was trimmed by 5 bases and V by 5 bases; bases with no gene match: 2. For the CDR3, the DNA is TGTGCCAGCAGTCCGGACAGGACCGGGGAGCTGTTTTTT. It yields the protein CASSPDRTGELFF.

V gene TRBV29-1 combines with J gene TRBJ2-3; TRBD2 matches 7 bases. V was clipped by 4 bases and J by 7 bases; unmatched bases: 8. Looked up from germline, CDR1 is SQVTM and CDR2 is ANQGSEA. The CDR3 has 13 amino acids. The DNA for the CDR3 is TGCAGCGTTGTTGGCGGGAGCTCAAATACGCAGTATTTT. The encoded protein is CSVVGGSSNTQYF.

This chain links TRBV27 with TRBJ1-4; D gene ambiguous. The CDR3 spans 12 residues. V dropped 7 bases and J dropped 8 bases, with 11 bases sitting between them. CDR1 and CDR2 (germline): MNHEY, SMNVEV (reference sequence). For the CDR3, the DNA is TGTGCCAGCACCCTATCGTCCGAAAAACTGTTTTTT. Encoded protein: CASTLSSEKLFF. The entire variable domain, with the rest obtained from reference TRBV27 and TRBJ1-4, is as follows: EAQVTQNPRYLITVTGKKLTVTCSQNMNHEYMSWYRQDPGLGLRQIYYSMNVEVTDKGDVPEGYKVSRKEKRNFPLILESPSPNQTSLYFCASTLSSEKLFFGSGTQLSVL.

The V call is TRBV3-1 (or the pseudogene TRBV3-2), the J call TRBJ2-3, with D unclear. CDR3 length equals 15 residues. The V gene's germline CDR1 is LGHDT and CDR2 YNNKEL (reference sequence). V was trimmed by 1 base and J by 2 bases, leaving 10 bases between them. The CDR3 sequence is CASSQVVVDTDTQYF. Here the CDR3 DNA reads TGTGCCAGCAGCCAAGTAGTGGTAGACACAGATACGCAGTATTTT.